The clone carrying this T cell receptor (beta chain) is categorized as medium-sized (0.01 to 0.1%). Its antigen is not known. A mixed TRB-A/B primer pool amplified rearranged TRB by multiplex touch-down PCR. TCRdb recomputed calls from the multiplex PCR reads with MiXCR, one row per CDR3 protein. The profile shows 2,500 to 3,000 distinct CDR3 sequences, around 25% of them singletons. TCR beta rearrangements were amplified from peripheral blood genomic DNA. The entry originates in a study of T cell repertoires in aging, cancer and after chemotherapy. Study observations and caveats: Compared with age-matched healthy donors, untreated hematological or solid cancer patients showed higher blood TCR clonality.

Germline V lookup: CDR1 LNHDA, CDR2 SQIVND (reference sequence). The CDR3 is 13 residues long. The junction had 6 bases not matched to a gene; V was cut back by 8 bases and J by 5 bases. The clonotype comes from a human donor with a solid tumor. Sequencing was carried out using blood. V usage is TRBV19 and J usage is TRBJ1-1; 9 bases are a match to TRBD1. The CDR3 DNA reads TGTGCCAGTTCCCGACAGGGGGGGACTGAAGCTTTCTTT. It translates to CASSRQGGTEAFF.